Listed here are 31 T cell receptor beta chains from one sample, sequenced in a study of glioma-infiltrating T cells after dendritic cell vaccination. The protocol was immunoSEQ multiplex PCR, while the TCRdb copy is restricted to in-frame clones and leaves out a portion. Found here are roughly 38,000 clones, approximately 80% of them singletons; the top ten hold 7.8%. The material was blood, obtained before dendritic cell vaccination. These receptors were taken from a human donor with glioblastoma.

The CDR3 sequence is CASSEGTALGTYF. DNA for the CDR3: TGTGCCAGCAGTGAAGGAACGGCATTGGGGACTTACTTC. The chain has TRBV6-1 and TRBJ2-5; D might be TRBD2 (6 bases). This CDR3 comprises 13 residues. Germline loops: CDR1 MNHNS, CDR2 SASEGT. Trimming cost V 1 base and J 14 bases, with 17 bases left between them.

The V gene is TRBV5-4, the J gene TRBJ2-1, with 14 positions matching TRBD2. The CDR3 length is 16 residues. Germline V gene data show CDR1 as SGHNT and CDR2 as YYREEE (reference sequence). After removal of 4 bases from V and 4 bases from J, the junction contained 4 bases not matched to a gene. The CDR3 nucleotides read TGTGCCAGCAGCAGGACTAGCGGGGGGTCGTACAATGAGCAGTTCTTC. It is translated as CASSRTSGGSYNEQFF.

This chain links TRBV6-5 with TRBJ1-2, with no clear D. Germline V gene sequence: CDR1 MNHEY, CDR2 SVGAGI. V lost 6 bases and J lost 7, with 15 bases in between. The CDR3 is 13 residues long. The CDR3 here is CASSPGRLRGYTF. The CDR3 DNA sequence: TGTGCCAGCAGCCCGGGGAGATTGCGTGGCTACACCTTC.

The chain is built from TRBV25-1 and TRBJ1-5; 12 positions match TRBD1. The germline V gene has CDR1 MGHDK and CDR2 SYGVNS. The length of the CDR3 is 16 residues. With 2 bases clipped from V and 7 bases from J, the junction kept 6 bases outside the gene matches. CDR3 protein: CASSEGTGGDFQPQHF. CDR3 DNA: TGTGCCAGCAGTGAAGGGACAGGGGGCGATTTCCAGCCCCAGCATTTT.

DNA of the CDR3: TGTGCCAGCAGCTTGTTTGCAGATGCTAACTATGGCTACACCTTC. Encoded protein: CASSLFADANYGYTF. This chain uses TRBV5-4 with TRBJ1-2; no clear D. The V and J ends lost 1 base and 0 bases respectively, with 10 bases between them. CDR3 length: 15 amino acids. Germline CDR1 SGHNT, CDR2 YYREEE (reference sequence). Combining the CDR3 with reference TRBV5-4 and TRBJ1-2 gives the whole variable domain ETGVTQSPTHLIKTRGQQVTLRCSSQSGHNTVSWYQQALGQGPQFIFQYYREEENGRGNFPPRFSGLQFPNYSSELNVNALELDDSALYLCASSLFADANYGYTFGSGTRLTVV.

The chain has TRBV6-5 and TRBJ2-3, with D possibly being TRBD1 (6 bases). The V end was cut by 3 bases, the J end by 3 bases, with 10 bases between. The CDR3 runs 14 residues. The V gene's germline CDR1 is MNHEY and CDR2 SVGAGI. In nucleotides, the CDR3 is TGTGCCAGCAGTTATGGACAGTTTACAGATACGCAGTATTTT. Translation: CASSYGQFTDTQYF.

There are a few counts of this clone. The J gene is TRBJ2-2, the V gene TRBV6-6; 8 bases agree with TRBD1. The germline gives CDR1 MNHNY, CDR2 SVGAGI (reference sequence). This CDR3 spans 13 amino acids. With 11 bases clipped from V and 1 base from J, the junction kept 3 bases outside the gene matches. Written as DNA, the CDR3 is TGTGCCGGGACAGGACTGAACACCGGGGAGCTGTTTTTT. This gives the protein CAGTGLNTGELFF.

The chain links TRBV4-3 to TRBJ2-7; 7 nucleotides line up with TRBD2. V was clipped by 0 bases and J by 9 bases; unmatched bases: 2. The CDR3 runs 12 residues. Germline CDR1 is LGHNA and CDR2 is YSLEER. The CDR3 bases are TGCGCCAGCAGCCAAGATCGGGAGGTGCAGTACTTC. Translation: CASSQDREVQYF.

The J gene is TRBJ1-5, the V gene TRBV28; TRBD1 might be the D (5 bases). CDR1 and CDR2 (germline): MDHEN, SYDVKM. V lost 7 bases to trimming and J lost 2 bases, with 9 bases between them. CDR3 length equals 13 residues. The CDR3 region has the DNA TGTGCCAGCAAGGACACGGGCAATCAGCCCCAGCATTTT. It translates to CASKDTGNQPQHF.

The CDR3 bases are TGTGCCAGCAGTGACTATATCCGGGAGCAGTACTTC. Protein product: CASSDYIREQYF. V is TRBV25-1 and J is TRBJ2-7, with D uncertain. Looked up from germline, CDR1 is MGHDK and CDR2 is SYGVNS. The CDR3 length is 12 residues. The V end lost 3 bases, the J end lost 7 bases, and 10 bases lay between the germline ends.

This clone has just one count. V gene TRBV7-8 combines with J gene TRBJ2-2; TRBD1 might be the D (6 bases). V shed 8 bases and J shed 1 base, with 20 bases lying between them. Looked up from germline, CDR1 is SGHVS and CDR2 is FQNEAQ. This CDR3 spans 17 amino acids. The CDR3 DNA follows: TGTGCCAGCTATTGGGGGTTCCTACAGGGGAACACCGGGGAGCTGTTTTTT. Encoded protein: CASYWGFLQGNTGELFF.

J is TRBJ2-7 and V is TRBV6-5; 9 positions agree with TRBD1. Germline CDR1 MNHEY, CDR2 SVGAGI. The CDR3 runs 14 residues. DNA for the CDR3: TGTGTCACCGTGGGGACAGGGAACCCCTACGAGCAGTACTTC. This sequence encodes CVTVGTGNPYEQYF.

CDR3 in amino acids: CASSRGGANQETQYF. For the CDR3, the DNA is TGTGCCAGCAGCCGGGGAGGGGCAAATCAAGAGACCCAGTACTTC. The rearrangement links TRBV9 to TRBJ2-5; 7 nucleotides line up with TRBD2. The CDR3 has 15 amino acids. Trimming took 4 bases from V and 2 from J; bases not matched to a gene: 8. The germline gives CDR1 SGDLS, CDR2 YYNGEE.

The rearrangement uses TRBV11-3 and TRBJ2-2; 9 nucleotides agree with TRBD2. CDR1 SGHNT and CDR2 YENEEA come from the germline V gene. The junction had 5 bases not matched to a gene; V was cut back by 3 bases and J by 6 bases. CDR3 length equals 15 residues. Here the CDR3 reads CASSLSGGKAGELFF. The DNA of the CDR3 is TGTGCCAGCAGCTTGAGCGGGGGGAAGGCCGGGGAGCTGTTTTTT.

The chain has TRBV27 and TRBJ1-1, with 7 bases that match TRBD1. CDR1 MNHEY and CDR2 SMNVEV come from the germline V gene (reference sequence). The CDR3 sequence is 13 residues long. With V trimmed by 6 bases and J by 4 bases, 5 bases remained unmatched. In DNA, the CDR3 is TGTGCCAGCAGACAGGGGATTTTCACTGAAGCTTTCTTT. Protein product: CASRQGIFTEAFF.

The chain couples TRBV5-1 to TRBJ1-2; D possibly corresponds to TRBD1 (5 bases). CDR1 and CDR2 from the germline V gene are SGHRS and YFSETQ. CDR3 length: 14 residues. Deletions cut 8 bases from V and 3 bases from J, with 17 bases between. The CDR3 protein is CASQGGLGDYGYTF. DNA of the CDR3: TGCGCCAGTCAGGGAGGTCTCGGCGACTATGGCTACACCTTC.

The V and J genes are TRBV4-2 and TRBJ2-3; 11 bases match TRBD2. V shed 0 bases, J shed 3 bases, and the junction held 2 bases outside the gene matches. CDR3 length: 16 residues. The germline CDR1 and CDR2 sequences are LGHNA and YNFKEQ. CDR3 region: CASSQEASGGTDTQYF. The CDR3 nucleotides are TGTGCCAGCAGCCAAGAAGCTAGCGGGGGGACAGATACGCAGTATTTT.

The rearrangement uses TRBV4-3 and TRBJ2-1; no clear D. CDR1 and CDR2 from the germline V gene are LGHNA and YSLEER. The CDR3 has 14 residues. The V end was cut by 4 bases, the J end by 2 bases, with 9 bases between. CDR3 in amino acids: CASSLTRTYNEQFF. In nucleotides, the CDR3 is TGCGCCAGCAGCCTCACACGAACCTACAATGAGCAGTTCTTC.

The CDR3 DNA sequence: TGTGCCAGCGGGAACACTGAAGCTTTCTTT. Translating it yields CASGNTEAFF. This chain links TRBV19 with TRBJ1-1, with no clear D. The CDR3 is made up of 10 amino acids. V lost 9 bases, J lost 1 base, and 3 bases lay in between. Looked up from germline, CDR1 is LNHDA and CDR2 is SQIVND (reference sequence).

The J gene is TRBJ2-3, the V gene TRBV7-9; D not resolved. CDR1 and CDR2 from the germline V gene are SEHNR and FQNEAQ (reference sequence). The CDR3 is made up of 11 amino acids. V lost 4 bases and J 10 bases, leaving 9 bases between the germline ends. CDR3 region: CASSWSEAQYF. The CDR3 bases are TGTGCCAGCAGCTGGAGTGAGGCGCAGTATTTT.

The J gene is TRBJ1-1, the V gene TRBV10-3; the D gene is possibly TRBD1 (5 bases). CDR1 ENHRY and CDR2 SYGVKD come from the germline V gene. Deletions cut 10 bases from V and 0 bases from J, with 12 bases between. The CDR3 runs to 13 residues. The CDR3 spells CATATGLNTEAFF. DNA of the CDR3: TGTGCCACCGCAACAGGATTGAACACTGAAGCTTTCTTT.

This sequence joins TRBV5-1 and TRBJ2-4, with D hard to call. There are 13 residues in the CDR3. The germline V gene has CDR1 SGHRS and CDR2 YFSETQ. V dropped 0 bases and J dropped 8 bases, with 9 bases sitting between them. The CDR3 loop reads CASSLGPQDIQYF. The CDR3 coding sequence is TGCGCCAGCAGCTTGGGACCTCAGGACATTCAGTACTTC.

The gene calls are TRBV6-6 and TRBJ1-2; D may be TRBD1 (6 bases). The CDR3 spans 13 residues. Germline V gene sequence: CDR1 MNHNY, CDR2 SVGAGI (reference sequence). Between the trimmed V and J ends, which lost 6 bases and 8 bases, there was a span of 16 bases. This CDR3 is CASSFGGAEGYTF. Here the CDR3 DNA reads TGTGCCAGCAGCTTCGGGGGGGCGGAAGGCTACACCTTC.

This clone turned up a few times. The chain carries TRBV5-6 and TRBJ1-4, with a possible D match to TRBD1 (6 bases). The CDR3 sequence is 16 residues long. Germline V gene data show CDR1 as SGHDT and CDR2 as YYEEEE. The V end was cut by 5 bases, the J end by 0 bases, with 14 bases between. The CDR3 reads CASRPRTDSTNEKLFF. The CDR3 DNA follows: TGTGCCAGCAGACCCAGGACAGACTCAACTAATGAAAAACTGTTTTTT.

This clone was found once. The rearrangement uses TRBV7-3 and TRBJ2-3, with unresolved D. Germline V gene sequence: CDR1 SGHTA, CDR2 FQGTGA. The CDR3 length is 12 residues. The CDR3 reads CAPYLNTDTQYF. The CDR3 nucleotides are TGTGCTCCTTATCTTAACACAGATACGCAGTATTTT.

V and J are TRBV6-6 and TRBJ2-1; D possibly corresponds to TRBD1 (6 bases). The germline V and J ends were trimmed by 2 bases and 6 bases, with 8 bases remaining between them. Germline V lookup: CDR1 MNHNY, CDR2 SVGAGI (reference sequence). The length of the CDR3 is 13 residues. CDR3 residues: CASSYLTGNEQFF. CDR3 DNA: TGTGCCAGCAGTTACCTGACAGGCAATGAGCAGTTCTTC.

The rearrangement joins TRBV6-6 to TRBJ2-7, with D tentatively TRBD2 (6 bases). The CDR3 totals 14 residues. The V end lost 6 bases, the J end lost 3 bases, and 15 bases lay between the germline ends. Germline lookup yields CDR1 MNHNY and CDR2 SVGAGI (reference sequence). This CDR3 reads CASRHGGDIYEQYF. The CDR3 DNA follows: TGTGCCAGCAGACACGGGGGAGATATCTACGAGCAGTACTTC.

This chain links TRBV7-9 with TRBJ2-7; D is possibly TRBD1 (6 bases). This CDR3 contains 16 residues. Trimming removed 5 bases at V and 4 bases at J, with 21 bases between. Per germline, CDR1 SEHNR and CDR2 FQNEAQ (reference sequence). The CDR3 DNA reads TGTGCCAGCAGCCCCATCCAACAGGGATTCCAGTACGAGCAGTACTTC. Translating it yields CASSPIQQGFQYEQYF.

The J gene is TRBJ1-2, the V gene TRBV11-2; a weak D match, TRBD1 (6 bases). Germline V lookup: CDR1 SGHAT, CDR2 FQNNGV. The CDR3 is 12 residues long. Trimming cost V 9 bases and J 2 bases, with 10 bases left between them. The CDR3 protein is CASRGTNYGYTF. DNA of the CDR3: TGTGCCAGTAGGGGGACAAACTATGGCTACACCTTC.

This chain links TRBV11-2 with TRBJ2-7, with 7 bases matching TRBD2. The J segment lost 1 base and the V segment lost 7 bases, leaving 7 bases of the junction unmatched. The CDR3 covers 14 residues. Germline values: CDR1 SGHAT, CDR2 FQNNGV. This chain's CDR3 is CASTPLGGSYEQYF. CDR3 nucleotide sequence: TGTGCCAGCACCCCTTTGGGGGGGTCCTACGAGCAGTACTTC.

This chain links TRBV28 with TRBJ1-6; TRBD1 is a possible D gene (6 bases). Germline CDR1 MDHEN, CDR2 SYDVKM. This CDR3 spans 16 amino acids. The V end lost 3 bases, the J end lost 4 bases, and 13 bases lay between the germline ends. CDR3 amino acids: CASSFGGGGYNSPLHF. In DNA, the CDR3 is TGTGCCAGCAGTTTCGGCGGGGGCGGATATAATTCACCCCTCCACTTT.